This T cell receptor (beta chain) emerged from a study of T cells in Graves' hyperthyroidism and ophthalmopathy. A note on this clonotype: This may arise from a read error, as a much more abundant clone is one base away. The CDR3 ends on some other residue instead of the conserved phenylalanine or tryptophan, so this is likely a read error.

CDR1 and CDR2 from the germline V gene are SNHLY and FYNNEI. The CDR3 spans 14 residues. V gave up 0 bases and J gave up 6 bases, with 6 bases separating them. Patients affected by ophthalmopathy presented a Clinical Activity Score of at least 3, a NOSPECS grade of at least 4, and disease duration below 3 months. Uncontrolled infection, other autoimmune disease, pregnancy or lactation led to exclusion. Fresh 10 ml peripheral blood yielded PBMCs. There were TCR beta CDR3 regions amplified from RNA transcripts. HTBI primers drove first-round RT-PCR of the TCR CDR3. Each CDR3 protein is one row after TCRdb ran MiXCR on the multiplex PCR reads. The table includes fewer than 500,000 distinct CDR3 sequences, roughly 15% detected once.

V is TRBV2 and J is TRBJ1-6; no clear D gene. Sequenced input: blood. The source of this sequence is a woman aged 25 to 39 with Graves' ophthalmopathy. CDR3 sequence reads: CASSEAPLNSPLHL. The DNA for the CDR3 is TGTGCCAGCAGTGAAGCACCGCTTAATTCACCCCTCCACCTT.